These 28 T cell receptor beta chains were sequenced from one sample in a study of cytomegalovirus exposure and HLA in healthy donors. The PCR ran on 60 Vbeta and 13 Jbeta primers. Sequencing was performed with immunoSEQ multiplex PCR; in TCRdb, only in-frame clones are kept and a portion is missing. The sample lists 150,000 or so clones, 74% seen once, with about 4.3% in the top ten. Sequences were obtained from PBMCs. These receptors were taken from a young man in good health and CMV-seropositive.

The J gene is TRBJ2-7, the V gene TRBV6-5; 8 bases fit TRBD2. This CDR3 is 14 amino acids long. Losses at the gene ends were 7 bases for V and 5 bases for J; bases not matched to a gene: 10. Germline CDR1 MNHEY, CDR2 SVGAGI. The DNA for the CDR3 is TGTGCCAGCACCCAAGCGGGAGTCCCCCACGAGCAGTACTTC. Amino acids: CASTQAGVPHEQYF.

This sequence joins TRBV5-4 and TRBJ2-6, with TRBD1 as a possible D gene (6 bases). V was cut by 3 bases and J by 0 bases, with 16 bases left in between. Germline V lookup: CDR1 SGHNT, CDR2 YYREEE (reference sequence). The CDR3 runs 18 residues. The CDR3 region has the DNA TGTGCCAGCAGCTCGAAGCACGGACAGAGCTCTGGGGCCAACGTCCTGACTTTC. Amino acids: CASSSKHGQSSGANVLTF.

This clone was counted between two and nine times. J is TRBJ2-7 and V is TRBV7-2, with D tentatively TRBD1 (7 bases). This CDR3 spans 13 amino acids. Germline V lookup: CDR1 SGHTA, CDR2 FQGNSA. Trimming removed 11 bases from V and 6 bases from J, with 20 bases in between. The CDR3 nucleotides are TGTGCCGGAGGGGGCAGGAGTCTCGGCGAGCAGTACTTC. Translation gives CAGGGRSLGEQYF. Full variable domain (rest looked up from reference TRBV7-2 and TRBJ2-7): GAGVSQSPSNKVTEKGKDVELRCDPISGHTALYWYRQSLGQGLEFLIYFQGNSAPDKSGLPSDRFSAERTGGSVSTLTIQRTQQEDSAVYLCAGGGRSLGEQYFGPGTRLTVT.

This clone was seen just once. This chain links TRBV19 with TRBJ2-1, with no clear D. This CDR3 has 16 residues. In germline, CDR1 is LNHDA, CDR2 SQIVND (reference sequence). V lost 2 bases and J 6 bases, leaving 17 bases between the germline ends. CDR3 sequence: CASSIYTTTRGNEQFF. As DNA, the CDR3 is TGTGCCAGTAGTATATATACCACTACCCGCGGCAATGAGCAGTTCTTC.

This chain joins TRBV25-1 and TRBJ1-3; D may be TRBD1 (5 bases). Germline loops: CDR1 MGHDK, CDR2 SYGVNS. This CDR3 is 15 amino acids long. The germline V and J ends were trimmed by 3 bases and 2 bases, with 11 bases remaining between them. CDR3 region: CASSDRVSAGNTIYF. For the CDR3, the DNA is TGTGCCAGCAGTGACAGGGTTTCGGCTGGAAACACCATATATTTT. Drawing the rest from reference TRBV25-1 and TRBJ1-3, the complete variable domain is EADIYQTPRYLVIGTGKKITLECSQTMGHDKMYWYQQDPGMELHLIHYSYGVNSTEKGDLSSESTVSRIRTEHFPLTLESARPSHTSQYLCASSDRVSAGNTIYFGEGSWLTVV.

The rearrangement joins TRBV13 to TRBJ1-2; D perhaps matches TRBD1 (6 bases). Trimming pared 5 bases from V and 8 bases from J, leaving 18 bases between. Germline V lookup: CDR1 PRHDT, CDR2 FYEKMQ (reference sequence). The CDR3 is 14 amino acids. The CDR3 bases are TGTGCCAGCAGCCCGACAGGCTATCAGGTGGGCTACACCTTC. Amino acids: CASSPTGYQVGYTF.

The chain couples TRBV5-1 to TRBJ2-5; TRBD1 aligns across 9 bases. The CDR3 spans 12 residues. Germline trimming cut 7 bases from V and 3 bases from J; bases unmatched to any gene: 1. The V gene's germline CDR1 is SGHRS and CDR2 YFSETQ. DNA of the CDR3: TGCGCCAGCGGGACAGGGAAAGAGACCCAGTACTTC. Amino acids: CASGTGKETQYF.

This chain links TRBV5-5 with TRBJ2-7, with 8 bases that match TRBD2. Germline V lookup: CDR1 SGHKS, CDR2 YYEKEE (reference sequence). V lost 1 base to trimming and J lost 0 bases; unmatched junction nucleotides: 6. The CDR3 has 16 residues. The CDR3 reads CASSLSPGGGSYEQYF. The CDR3 DNA follows: TGTGCCAGCAGCTTGTCCCCGGGGGGGGGCTCCTACGAGCAGTACTTC. Full variable domain (outside the CDR3, taken from reference TRBV5-5 and TRBJ2-7): DAGVTQSPTHLIKTRGQQVTLRCSPISGHKSVSWYQQVLGQGPQFIFQYYEKEERGRGNFPDRFSARQFPNYSSELNVNALLLGDSALYLCASSLSPGGGSYEQYFGPGTRLTVT.

The V call is TRBV18, the J call TRBJ2-1; TRBD1 matches 8 bases. The CDR3 totals 14 residues. Germline CDR1 reads KGHSH; CDR2 reads LQKENI. V lost 2 bases to trimming and J lost 6 bases; unmatched junction nucleotides: 3. CDR3 in amino acids: CASSPDRGINEQFF. The CDR3 DNA reads TGTGCCAGCTCACCAGACAGGGGCATCAATGAGCAGTTCTTC.

This clone was seen a handful of times. V and J are TRBV21-1 and TRBJ1-1. TRBV21-1 is a listed pseudogene. This CDR3 contains 13 residues. CDR3: CASSNVANTEAFF. In DNA, the CDR3 is TGTGCCAGCAGCAACGTAGCGAACACTGAAGCTTTCTTT.

This chain links TRBV28 with TRBJ2-7; 12 bases agree with TRBD2. CDR3 length equals 16 residues. V dropped 3 bases and J dropped 1; count of bases not matched to a gene: 4. The germline gives CDR1 MDHEN, CDR2 SYDVKM. CDR3 region: CASSFLLAGGSYEQYF. The CDR3 nucleotides are TGTGCCAGCAGTTTTTTACTAGCGGGGGGTTCCTACGAGCAGTACTTC.

As DNA, the CDR3 is TGTGCCACCAGCAGAGATGCCCCCGTGGCGGGAGGGCCCACAGATACGCAGTATTTT. Translated: CATSRDAPVAGGPTDTQYF. J is TRBJ2-3 and V is TRBV15; 9 nucleotides line up with TRBD2. Trimming took 0 bases from V and 2 from J; bases not matched to a gene: 12. The CDR3 runs to 19 residues. Germline assignment: CDR1 LNHNV and CDR2 YYDKDF (reference sequence).

The V call is TRBV10-3, the J call TRBJ2-1, with 8 bases lining up with TRBD2. This CDR3 region has 15 residues. Trimming took 0 bases from V and 8 from J; bases not matched to a gene: 6. CDR1 is ENHRY, CDR2 SYGVKD, per germline. DNA for the CDR3: TGTGCCATCAGTGAGTCGAGCGGGAGTCCCTATGAGCAGTTCTTC. Its protein product is CAISESSGSPYEQFF.

By its share, this clone is medium-sized. V is TRBV5-6 and J is TRBJ2-1, with D unresolved. There are 14 residues in the CDR3. V was cut by 2 bases and J by 0 bases, with 6 bases left in between. Germline CDR1 reads SGHDT; CDR2 reads YYEEEE. In nucleotides, the CDR3 is TGTGCCAGCAGCTTACTGAGCTCCTACAATGAGCAGTTCTTC. Amino acid sequence: CASSLLSSYNEQFF.

The chain is built from TRBV6-6 and TRBJ1-5; D unresolved. V lost 6 bases and J 6 bases, leaving 12 bases between the germline ends. The V gene's germline CDR1 is MNHNY and CDR2 SVGAGI (reference sequence). The CDR3 totals 13 residues. This CDR3 is CASSRDPGQPQHF. CDR3 nucleotides: TGTGCCAGCAGCCGAGATCCGGGTCAGCCCCAGCATTTT.

The V and J genes are TRBV5-5 and TRBJ1-1; the D is unclear. V was cut by 4 bases and J by 4 bases, with 14 bases left in between. The CDR3 spans 14 residues. Germline V gene sequence: CDR1 SGHKS, CDR2 YYEKEE (reference sequence). Here the CDR3 DNA reads TGTGCCAGCAGCACTGGAGTGGCGGGCACTGAAGCTTTCTTT. Its translation is CASSTGVAGTEAFF.

This clone showed up just a few times. The chain uses TRBV4-1 and TRBJ2-3, with 11 bases aligning to TRBD2. Germline V lookup: CDR1 MGHRA, CDR2 YSYEKL. Trimming at V came to 0 bases and at J to 2 bases, leaving 13 bases not matched to a gene. CDR3 length equals 20 residues. The CDR3 region has the DNA TGCGCCAGCAGCCAAGACCAACTAGCGGGGGCTCAATCTGCCACAGATACGCAGTATTTT. Translated: CASSQDQLAGAQSATDTQYF.

A few counts support this clone. V gene TRBV20-1 combines with J gene TRBJ2-5, with 7 bases that match TRBD1. From germline, CDR1 is DFQATT and CDR2 SNEGSKA (reference sequence). The J segment lost 14 bases and the V segment lost 3 bases, leaving 9 bases of the junction unmatched. This CDR3 region has 11 residues. The CDR3 DNA follows: TGCAGTGCTAGTATACAGGGGACGAGTTACTTC. Protein: CSASIQGTSYF.

This chain uses TRBV29-1 with TRBJ2-5; D remains unclear. The DNA end lines up better with TRBJ2-7; the J call may be wrong. Looked up from germline, CDR1 is SQVTM and CDR2 is ANQGSEA. CDR3 length: 12 residues. The CDR3 loop reads CSVESGSYEQYF. The CDR3 nucleotides are TGCAGCGTTGAGAGTGGTTCCTACGAGCAGTACTTC.

The chain employs TRBV5-6 and TRBJ1-2; D unresolved. The CDR3 has 16 residues. Germline-derived CDR1 and CDR2 are SGHDT and YYEEEE. V lost 3 bases, J lost 4 bases, and 19 bases lay in between. The CDR3 coding sequence is TGTGCCAGCAGCTCCAGAGACTATCAGGTGGGCTATGGCTACACCTTC. Its translation: CASSSRDYQVGYGYTF.

The V call is TRBV21-1, the J call TRBJ1-5; the table's D call of TRBD1 was not tested on the DNA. TRBV21-1 is assigned pseudogene status. The CDR3 contains 16 residues. The CDR3: CASSNLGQDFYQPQHF. DNA for the CDR3: TGTGCCAGCAGCAACCTAGGACAGGACTTCTATCAGCCCCAGCATTTT.

The V call is TRBV5-4, the J call TRBJ2-3; 8 nucleotides match TRBD2. The junction had 7 bases not matched to a gene; V was cut back by 2 bases and J by 5 bases. The CDR3 consists of 15 residues. Per germline, CDR1 SGHNT and CDR2 YYREEE (reference sequence). The CDR3 bases are TGTGCCAGCAGCTTTTCGGGGGGGCCCATAGATACGCAGTATTTT. This encodes CASSFSGGPIDTQYF.

The chain has TRBV29-1 and TRBJ2-2, with TRBD2 matching over 9 bases. The germline V gene has CDR1 SQVTM and CDR2 ANQGSEA. V lost 4 bases and J lost 6; bases outside the gene matches: 6. The CDR3 totals 14 residues. The CDR3: CSVVPSGGPGELFF. CDR3 DNA sequence: TGCAGCGTTGTTCCCAGCGGGGGGCCCGGGGAGCTGTTTTTT.

The chain couples TRBV4-1 to TRBJ2-5, with TRBD2 matching over 10 bases. The last part of the DNA fits TRBJ2-7 better; the J call may be wrong. Germline CDR1 and CDR2: MGHRA and YSYEKL. The CDR3 has 16 residues. The CDR3 loop is CASSLRLAGTSYEQYF. The CDR3 DNA reads as TGCGCCAGCAGCCTCCGACTAGCGGGCACCTCCTACGAGCAGTACTTC.

The chain uses TRBV6-4 and TRBJ2-1, with a tentative D call TRBD1 (5 bases). CDR1 is MRHNA and CDR2 is SNTAGT in the germline V gene. Trimming shortened V by 4 bases and J by 9 bases, and 13 bases separated the two germline ends. This CDR3 is built from 13 residues. The CDR3 reads CASSARTYGEQFF. Here the CDR3 DNA reads TGTGCCAGCAGTGCCCGGACATATGGTGAGCAGTTCTTC.

The gene calls are TRBV28 and TRBJ1-2; unclear D gene. The CDR3 spans 12 residues. Trimming cost V 2 bases and J 8 bases, with 9 bases left between them. CDR1 and CDR2 from the germline V gene are MDHEN and SYDVKM. CDR3 in DNA: TGTGCCAGCAGTTTACAGGAATACGGCTACACCTTC. Translating it yields CASSLQEYGYTF.

V gene TRBV5-1 combines with J gene TRBJ2-7; 7 bases match TRBD2. Trimming removed 4 bases from V and 3 bases from J; junction bases left unmatched: 10. The CDR3 spans 15 residues. Per the germline V gene, CDR1 is SGHRS and CDR2 is YFSETQ. CDR3 protein: CASSPAWEGRYEQYF. The DNA for the CDR3 is TGCGCCAGCAGCCCCGCTTGGGAGGGCCGCTACGAGCAGTACTTC.

CDR3 sequence (DNA): TGTGCCAGCAGCTCGCCGGGGACTAGCGGGGAAAACTCCTACAATGAGCAGTTCTTC. This codes for CASSSPGTSGENSYNEQFF. This chain joins TRBV7-2 and TRBJ2-1, with TRBD2 matching 13 bases. The CDR3 has 19 residues. Trimming cost V 4 bases and J 0 bases; bases outside gene matches: 9. CDR1 is SGHTA and CDR2 is FQGNSA in the germline V gene.